This is a list of T cell receptor beta chains from one sample in a study of cytomegalovirus exposure and HLA in healthy donors. The protocol was immunoSEQ multiplex PCR, while the TCRdb copy is restricted to in-frame clones and leaves out a portion. The sample lists 110,000 to 150,000 clones, around 10% occurring once. The sequencing input was PBMCs. These receptors all stem from a man aged 50 to 59 in good health and CMV-seronegative. Each CDR3 is given with its conserved first and last residue. The order of the fields is V gene, D gene, J gene, clone size, CDR3 DNA, CDR3 protein. A D gene is named only where the DNA matches it firmly. Size is omitted from some rows. Given values are once, few, many or a class for expanded clones.

V: TRBV7-8
D: TRBD1
J: TRBJ1-5
size: -
DNA: TGTGCCAGCAGCCCAGACAGGGGGGTAGGGCCCCAGCATTTT
CDR3: CASSPDRGVGPQHF

V: TRBV28
D: -
J: TRBJ1-2
size: -
DNA: TGTGCCAGCAGTTCACTGGGGCCGAGAACTAACTATGGCTACACCTTC
CDR3: CASSSLGPRTNYGYTF

V: TRBV10-3
D: -
J: TRBJ1-5
size: -
DNA: TGTGCCATAAGTGGAACAGAAAAACAGCCCCAGCATTTT
CDR3: CAISGTEKQPQHF

V: TRBV9
D: -
J: TRBJ1-2
size: -
DNA: TGTGCCAGCAGTACCGGGGGATCCTATGGCTACACCTTC
CDR3: CASSTGGSYGYTF

V: TRBV27
D: TRBD1
J: TRBJ2-7
size: -
DNA: TGTGCCAGCAGCCGAGGACAGGGCACCTACGAGCAGTACTTC
CDR3: CASSRGQGTYEQYF

V: TRBV14
D: TRBD2
J: TRBJ2-1
size: -
DNA: TGTGCCAGCAGCCCCCTACTTACTAGCGGGGGGAATGAGCAGTTCTTC
CDR3: CASSPLLTSGGNEQFF

V: TRBV27
D: TRBD1
J: TRBJ1-6
size: -
DNA: TGTGCCAGCAGTTTTACGGGCGGACAGGGGGCACGGTCACCCCTCCACTTT
CDR3: CASSFTGGQGARSPLHF

V: TRBV11-2
D: -
J: TRBJ1-1
size: -
DNA: TGTGCCAGCAGCTCAGTTTATGTTTCCACTGAAGCTTTCTTT
CDR3: CASSSVYVSTEAFF

V: TRBV5-6
D: -
J: TRBJ2-7
size: few
DNA: TGTGCCAGCAGCTTTCTAGGGGCGTCCTACGAGCAGTACTTC
CDR3: CASSFLGASYEQYF

V: TRBV5-5
D: -
J: TRBJ2-7
size: -
DNA: TGTGCCAGCAGCTTCGGTAGCTACGAGCAGTACTTC
CDR3: CASSFGSYEQYF

V: TRBV5-1
D: TRBD1
J: TRBJ1-3
size: -
DNA: TGCGCCAGCAGCCCGACAGGGTCCGGAAATACCATATATTTT
CDR3: CASSPTGSGNTIYF

V: TRBV28
D: -
J: TRBJ2-6
size: -
DNA: TGTGCCAGCAGTTTATTCACAGCTGGGGCCAACGTCCTGACTTTC
CDR3: CASSLFTAGANVLTF

V: TRBV14
D: -
J: TRBJ2-7
size: -
DNA: TGTGCCAGCAGCCAAGGAGTTCATGCGAACTCCTACGAGCAGTACTTC
CDR3: CASSQGVHANSYEQYF

V: TRBV30
D: TRBD2
J: TRBJ2-1
size: few
DNA: TGTGCCTGGACCCGGGCGGGAGTAGGAAATGAGCAGTTCTTC
CDR3: CAWTRAGVGNEQFF

V: TRBV19
D: -
J: TRBJ2-1
size: few
DNA: TGTGCCAGCCAGCAGGGCCCCTACAATGAGCAGTTCTTC
CDR3: CASQQGPYNEQFF

V: TRBV7-3
D: -
J: TRBJ2-7
size: -
DNA: TGTGCCAGCAGCCCCCGCGGCGGAACCTACGAGCAGTACTTC
CDR3: CASSPRGGTYEQYF

V: TRBV4-1
D: TRBD2
J: TRBJ2-1
size: few
DNA: TGCGCCAGCAGCCACTTCGTGTCAACGGGGGGGCGGGATGAGCAGTTCTTC
CDR3: CASSHFVSTGGRDEQFF

V: TRBV7-2
D: TRBD2
J: TRBJ2-1
size: few
DNA: TGTGCCAGCAGCTTAGGAAACAGCGGGGGTACCTCCTACAATGAGCAGTTCTTC
CDR3: CASSLGNSGGTSYNEQFF